The next 9 T cell receptor beta chains were all read from a single sample in a study of response to subunit inactivated influenza vaccine. TCRdb reprocessed the RT-PCR reads via MiXCR and lists one record per CDR3 protein. The sample comprises roughly 650,000 distinct CDR3 sequences, 15% to 19% of which are singletons, and roughly 12% rests with the top ten. Source: PBMCs from blood, taken 11 to 12 days after vaccination. The receptor source for this set is a man aged 45-65 years who received an inactivated influenza vaccine.

This clonotype has more than one count but fewer than ten. The rearrangement uses TRBV12-3 or TRBV12-4 and TRBJ1-1, with 8 bases that match TRBD1. CDR3 length: 14 residues. Trimming cost V 5 bases and J 1 base; bases outside gene matches: 3. CDR3 amino acids: CASSHGTGNTEAFF. Here the CDR3 DNA reads TGTGCCAGCAGTCACGGGACAGGGAACACTGAAGCTTTCTTT.

The V and J genes are TRBV12-3 or TRBV12-4 and TRBJ2-1; D unclear. V lost 2 bases and J 5 bases, leaving 13 bases between the germline ends. The CDR3 has 15 amino acids. DNA for the CDR3: TGTGCCAGCAGTTTATCCAGATTTTTCAACAATGAGCAGTTCTTC. Protein: CASSLSRFFNNEQFF.

In its sample, this clonotype was seen a few times. The rearrangement links TRBV5-1 to TRBJ2-1, with a weak D call TRBD1 (6 bases). The V and J ends lost 0 bases and 8 bases respectively, with 9 bases between them. The CDR3 length is 13 residues. CDR1 is SGHRS and CDR2 is YFSETQ in the germline V gene. This chain's CDR3 is CASSLGQADEQFF. The CDR3 bases are TGCGCCAGCAGCTTGGGACAGGCGGATGAGCAGTTCTTC.

The chain recombines TRBV7-9 with TRBJ2-3; D may be TRBD2 (5 bases). This CDR3 region has 15 residues. Germline V gene lookup returns CDR1 SEHNR and CDR2 FQNEAQ (reference sequence). The V gene lost 3 bases and the J gene lost 2 bases, with 12 bases spanning the gap. The CDR3 DNA reads TGTGCCAGCAGCTTGCACGTGAGGGCCACAGATACGCAGTATTTT. It yields the protein CASSLHVRATDTQYF.

The gene calls are TRBV4-1 and TRBJ2-2, with 8 bases identical to TRBD2. The CDR3 spans 17 residues. The V and J ends lost 4 bases and 1 base, in that order; junction bases with no gene match: 8. Germline loops: CDR1 MGHRA, CDR2 YSYEKL. The CDR3 here is CASSRHRTSLNTGELFF. In DNA, the CDR3 is TGCGCCAGCAGCCGGCACCGGACTAGCTTGAACACCGGGGAGCTGTTTTTT.

The chain employs TRBV24-1 and TRBJ2-5, with TRBD2 identical over 11 bases. The ends lost 3 bases at V and 4 bases at J; junction bases unmatched: 3. The CDR3 length is 15 residues. From germline, CDR1 is KGHDR and CDR2 SFDVKD. The CDR3 sequence is CATSDRTSGPETQYF. The CDR3 region has the DNA TGTGCCACCAGTGATCGGACTAGCGGGCCAGAGACCCAGTACTTC.

This clonotype occurred a few times. This chain uses TRBV12-3 or TRBV12-4 with TRBJ2-5, with 8 bases fitting TRBD1. This CDR3 is 13 amino acids long. The ends lost 6 bases at V and 4 bases at J; junction bases unmatched: 4. CDR3 region: CASRSTGVETQYF. CDR3 sequence (DNA): TGTGCCAGCAGGTCGACAGGGGTAGAGACCCAGTACTTC.

This clonotype has just a few counts. The chain is built from TRBV28 and TRBJ1-5; TRBD1 might be the D (6 bases). V dropped 6 bases and J dropped 4 bases, with 16 bases sitting between them. CDR1 and CDR2 from the germline V gene are MDHEN and SYDVKM. The CDR3 loop spans 15 amino acids. The CDR3 reads CASSLRGGTNQPQHF. The CDR3 bases are TGTGCCAGCAGCCTAAGGGGGGGTACTAATCAGCCCCAGCATTTT. Looking up the rest from reference TRBV28 and TRBJ1-5 gives the full variable domain: DVKVTQSSRYLVKRTGEKVFLECVQDMDHENMFWYRQDPGLGLRLIYFSYDVKMKEKGDIPEGYSVSREKKERFSLILESASTNQTSMYLCASSLRGGTNQPQHFGDGTRLSIL.

This clonotype came up many times. This chain connects TRBV3-1 to TRBJ2-1; D not resolved. The CDR3 length is 12 residues. The V and J ends lost 4 bases and 4 bases respectively, with 5 bases between them. The V gene's germline CDR1 is LGHDT and CDR2 YNNKEL (reference sequence). In DNA, the CDR3 is TGTGCCAGCAGCCCCCGGTACAATGAGCAGTTCTTC. It codes for CASSPRYNEQFF.